What follows are 30 T cell receptor beta chains derived from one specimen sequenced in a study of control samples from healthy donors and cancer patients. Libraries were prepared by immunoSEQ multiplex PCR; TCRdb keeps only in-frame clonotypes and omits some of them. This sample has some 150,000 clones, with over 85% found just once. The sample taken for sequencing was blood. The receptors shown here come from a man aged 50-59 years in good health.

The rearrangement joins TRBV4-2 to TRBJ2-3; possible D gene TRBD2, 5 bases. CDR1 and CDR2 from the germline V gene are LGHNA and YNFKEQ. Trimming cost V 0 bases and J 1 base, with 8 bases left between them. The length of the CDR3 is 15 residues. As DNA, the CDR3 is TGTGCCAGCAGCCAAGAGAGTAGCGGCACAGATACGCAGTATTTT. It encodes CASSQESSGTDTQYF.

The chain links TRBV4-2 to TRBJ2-7; 10 nucleotides match TRBD1. V lost 4 bases, J lost 5 bases, and 5 bases stayed unmatched. In germline, CDR1 is LGHNA, CDR2 YNFKEQ. CDR3 length: 14 residues. CDR3 loop: CASSPGQGGDEQYF. The CDR3 nucleotides are TGTGCCAGCAGCCCTGGACAGGGGGGCGACGAGCAGTACTTC.

This clone showed up just once. V and J are TRBV19 and TRBJ1-5, with D tentatively TRBD1 (5 bases). The CDR3 sequence is 13 residues long. CDR1 LNHDA and CDR2 SQIVND come from the germline V gene (reference sequence). With 6 bases removed from V and 4 bases from J, the gap between germline ends came to 10 bases. CDR3 sequence (DNA): TGTGCCAGTAGCGGGGAGGGGAATCAGCCCCAGCATTTT. Amino acid sequence: CASSGEGNQPQHF.

The chain combines TRBV29-1 with TRBJ2-5, with D possibly being TRBD1 (6 bases). The CDR3 runs 11 residues. The germline V gene has CDR1 SQVTM and CDR2 ANQGSEA. The germline V and J ends were trimmed by 0 bases and 9 bases, with 8 bases remaining between them. CDR3 amino acids: CSVEDDRPQYF. The DNA of the CDR3 is TGCAGCGTTGAAGATGACAGGCCCCAGTACTTC.

This chain links TRBV7-9 with TRBJ2-1, with 9 bases identical to TRBD2. The germline CDR1 and CDR2 sequences are SEHNR and FQNEAQ (reference sequence). There are 15 residues in the CDR3. The trim removed 7 bases at V and 10 bases at J, leaving 14 bases unmatched. CDR3 protein: CASTLNGLAGDEQFF. The CDR3 DNA follows: TGTGCCAGCACCCTTAACGGGTTAGCGGGGGACGAGCAGTTCTTC.

J is TRBJ2-5 and V is TRBV6-5; TRBD2 agrees at 13 bases. The CDR3 contains 14 residues. In germline, CDR1 is MNHEY, CDR2 SVGAGI. Germline trimming cut 5 bases from V and 7 bases from J; bases unmatched to any gene: 4. The CDR3 DNA reads TGTGCCAGCAGTATTACTAGCGGGAGGGGGACCCAGTACTTC. It encodes CASSITSGRGTQYF.

The V gene is TRBV2, the J gene TRBJ2-5, with D hard to call. Germline lookup yields CDR1 SNHLY and CDR2 FYNNEI. V was clipped by 8 bases and J by 3 bases, with 10 bases between them. The length of the CDR3 is 12 residues. CDR3 protein: CASLGRKETQYF. The CDR3 DNA reads TGTGCCAGCCTGGGCCGCAAAGAGACCCAGTACTTC.

The gene calls are TRBV9 and TRBJ1-6; the D gene is possibly TRBD1 (6 bases). Trimming removed 3 bases from V and 9 bases from J, with 13 bases in between. CDR1 is SGDLS, CDR2 YYNGEE, per germline. The CDR3 runs 14 residues. The CDR3 loop reads CASSARAGVSPLHF. CDR3 in DNA: TGTGCCAGCAGCGCGAGGGCAGGGGTTTCACCCCTCCACTTT.

This clone was observed a single time. CDR3 region: CASSLIAGIAYEQYF. The CDR3 DNA follows: TGTGCCAGCAGCCTGATAGCGGGCATCGCCTACGAGCAGTACTTC. The chain is built from TRBV7-8 and TRBJ2-7; TRBD2 matches 7 bases. Trimming at V came to 5 bases and at J to 2 bases, leaving 9 bases not matched to a gene. The CDR3 sequence is 15 residues long. Germline V gene sequence: CDR1 SGHVS, CDR2 FQNEAQ.

The chain employs TRBV25-1 and TRBJ2-7; TRBD1 aligns across 8 bases. CDR1 is MGHDK, CDR2 SYGVNS, per germline. After removal of 4 bases from V and 0 bases from J, the junction contained 8 bases not matched to a gene. The CDR3 extends over 16 amino acids. CDR3 DNA: TGTGCCAGCAGTGGCCAACCGGGACAGGCCTCCTACGAGCAGTACTTC. Encoded protein: CASSGQPGQASYEQYF.

V is TRBV23-1 and J is TRBJ2-1; possible D gene TRBD2, 5 bases. TRBV23-1 is an ORF, and what it does is uncertain. This CDR3 is 16 amino acids long. The ends were cut back, 1 base at V and 8 bases at J, with 18 bases in the middle. The CDR3 coding sequence is TGCGCCAGCAGTCAATGTCCGGAGGCCTGGTTAGATGAGCAGTTCTTC. The encoded protein is CASSQCPEAWLDEQFF.

The chain joins TRBV4-1 to TRBJ2-7, with TRBD2 matching over 7 bases. V was clipped by 0 bases and J by 2 bases; unmatched bases: 7. Looked up from germline, CDR1 is MGHRA and CDR2 is YSYEKL. This CDR3 is built from 16 residues. CDR3 DNA: TGCGCCAGCAGCCAAGAGTTCGGCGGGAGTCCCTACGAGCAGTACTTC. Protein: CASSQEFGGSPYEQYF.

Concerning this clone itself: At one end the junction does not follow the germline gene, possibly because of a read error. Other DNA sequences of this sample code for an identical CDR3. The chain is built from TRBV27 and TRBJ1-5; no definite D call. The CDR3 runs 14 residues. The germline V gene has CDR1 MNHEY and CDR2 SMNVEV (reference sequence). CDR3 amino acids: CASSLSSFYQPQHF. CDR3 DNA: TGTGCCAGCAGTTTATCGTCCTTTTATCAGCCTCAGCATTTT.

V is TRBV4-2 and J is TRBJ2-7; TRBD2 matches 8 bases. This CDR3 region has 16 residues. CDR1 LGHNA and CDR2 YNFKEQ come from the germline V gene. V shed 3 bases and J 3 bases; nucleotides not matched to a gene: 10. CDR3 coding DNA: TGTGCCAGCAGCCAGGAACTTAGCGGGACTTTCTACGAGCAGTACTTC. This codes for CASSQELSGTFYEQYF.

This chain links TRBV27 with TRBJ2-7; 7 bases align to TRBD1. Looked up from germline, CDR1 is MNHEY and CDR2 is SMNVEV (reference sequence). V gave up 3 bases and J gave up 3 bases; unmatched junction bases: 2. CDR3 length equals 13 residues. Written as DNA, the CDR3 is TGTGCCAGCAGTTTCAGACAGGGCTACGAGCAGTACTTC. It specifies CASSFRQGYEQYF.

The chain has TRBV7-6 and TRBJ2-7; 9 positions match TRBD1. V was pared by 1 base and J by 6 bases, with 10 bases of the junction left unmatched. This CDR3 has 16 residues. Germline V lookup: CDR1 SGHVS, CDR2 FNYEAQ. The CDR3 nucleotides are TGTGCCAGCAGCTTAGTTTACGGGACAGGGATAGGCGAGCAGTACTTC. Translating gives CASSLVYGTGIGEQYF.

There are a few counts of this clone. The chain links TRBV13 to TRBJ1-2; possible D gene TRBD1, 6 bases. V shed 1 base and J shed 8 bases, with 14 bases lying between them. The CDR3 runs 14 residues. The germline gives CDR1 PRHDT, CDR2 FYEKMQ (reference sequence). The CDR3 sequence is CASSLVGQRIGYTF. CDR3 DNA sequence: TGTGCCAGCAGCTTAGTCGGACAGAGGATAGGCTACACCTTC. The full variable domain, rest sourced from reference TRBV13 and TRBJ1-2, is AAGVIQSPRHLIKEKRETATLKCYPIPRHDTVYWYQQGPGQDPQFLISFYEKMQSDKGSIPDRFSAQQFSDYHSELNMSSLELGDSALYFCASSLVGQRIGYTFGSGTRLTVV.

The rearrangement joins TRBV5-1 to TRBJ2-6; no reliable D call. The CDR3 is 15 amino acids. The V gene's germline CDR1 is SGHRS and CDR2 YFSETQ. Trimming took 4 bases from V and 0 from J, leaving 8 bases between them. DNA of the CDR3: TGCGCCAGCAGCCCTAGTGTCTCTGGGGCCAACGTCCTGACTTTC. It codes for CASSPSVSGANVLTF.

The chain joins TRBV29-1 to TRBJ1-1; D perhaps matches TRBD1 (5 bases). The CDR3 sequence is 12 residues long. Trimming removed 4 bases from V and 1 base from J, with 7 bases in between. The germline V gene has CDR1 SQVTM and CDR2 ANQGSEA. CDR3 nucleotide sequence: TGCAGCGTTGGGCAGGGGAACACTGAAGCTTTCTTT. Translation gives CSVGQGNTEAFF.

This chain joins TRBV19 and TRBJ2-7; unclear D gene. The CDR3 length is 15 residues. The germline gives CDR1 LNHDA, CDR2 SQIVND (reference sequence). Trimming removed 2 bases at V and 0 bases at J, with 11 bases between. For the CDR3, the DNA is TGTGCCAGTAGTATACAAAACGGCCTCTCCTACGAGCAGTACTTC. Translation gives CASSIQNGLSYEQYF.

CDR3 nucleotides: TGTGCCAGCTCGAGGACTAGCGGCTACGAGCAGTACTTC. Translation: CASSRTSGYEQYF. V is TRBV19 and J is TRBJ2-7, with TRBD2 matching 10 bases. CDR1 and CDR2 (germline): LNHDA, SQIVND (reference sequence). The V gene end was trimmed by 9 bases and the J gene end by 3 bases; junction bases not matched to a gene: 5. The length of the CDR3 is 13 residues.

The chain joins TRBV24-1 to TRBJ2-5, with TRBD2 matching over 8 bases. The germline V gene has CDR1 KGHDR and CDR2 SFDVKD. The CDR3 has 16 residues. The V gene end was trimmed by 3 bases and the J gene end by 2 bases; junction bases not matched to a gene: 7. The CDR3, as DNA: TGTGCCACCAGTGATCCTGCGGGGGGCCCTCAAGAGACCCAGTACTTC. Protein product: CATSDPAGGPQETQYF.

This sequence joins TRBV25-1 and TRBJ2-1; perhaps TRBD2 as D (6 bases). Germline V gene sequence: CDR1 MGHDK, CDR2 SYGVNS. This CDR3 spans 12 amino acids. V was trimmed by 5 bases and J by 5 bases, leaving 7 bases between them. CDR3 DNA sequence: TGTGCCAGCAGTTGGGGGGACAATGAGCAGTTCTTC. It is translated as CASSWGDNEQFF.

This clone was picked up one time. The rearrangement links TRBV7-9 to TRBJ2-7, with D unclear. Germline V gives CDR1 SEHNR, CDR2 FQNEAQ (reference sequence). Trimming pared 1 base from V and 0 bases from J, leaving 7 bases between. This CDR3 region has 14 residues. CDR3 amino acids: CASSLEASSYEQYF. CDR3 coding DNA: TGTGCCAGCAGCTTAGAGGCAAGCTCCTACGAGCAGTACTTC.

Remarks on this clone: The same CDR3 arises from other DNA sequences in this sample as well. The chain recombines TRBV3-1 (or the pseudogene TRBV3-2) with TRBJ2-4; the D is unclear. The CDR3 has 15 amino acids. Germline lookup yields CDR1 LGHDT and CDR2 YNNKEL (reference sequence). V dropped 1 base and J dropped 0 bases, with 7 bases sitting between them. For the CDR3, the DNA is TGTGCCAGCAGCCAAGTAACGGGAGCCAAAAACATTCAGTACTTC. Its protein product is CASSQVTGAKNIQYF.

V usage is TRBV5-4 and J usage is TRBJ1-2; 7 bases map to TRBD1. CDR1 and CDR2 (germline): SGHNT, YYREEE (reference sequence). Losses at the gene ends were 4 bases for V and 3 bases for J; bases not matched to a gene: 3. This CDR3 contains 13 residues. CDR3 DNA sequence: TGTGCCAGCAGCATCGACAGGGACTATGGCTACACCTTC. Protein sequence: CASSIDRDYGYTF. Drawing the rest from reference TRBV5-4 and TRBJ1-2, the complete variable domain is ETGVTQSPTHLIKTRGQQVTLRCSSQSGHNTVSWYQQALGQGPQFIFQYYREEENGRGNFPPRFSGLQFPNYSSELNVNALELDDSALYLCASSIDRDYGYTFGSGTRLTVV.

V is TRBV5-1 and J is TRBJ2-1; D not certain. This CDR3 has 14 amino acids. Deletions cut 4 bases from V and 6 bases from J, with 14 bases between. Germline values: CDR1 SGHRS, CDR2 YFSETQ. DNA of the CDR3: TGCGCCAGCAGCCTGGCGCAGCGCCTCAATGAGCAGTTCTTC. It yields the protein CASSLAQRLNEQFF.

The J gene is TRBJ2-7, the V gene TRBV28; D ambiguous. Between the trimmed V and J ends, which lost 3 bases and 6 bases, there was a span of 9 bases. Germline assignment: CDR1 MDHEN and CDR2 SYDVKM. This CDR3 has 12 amino acids. The CDR3 loop is CASSLYPREQYF. CDR3 coding DNA: TGTGCCAGCAGTTTGTATCCCCGCGAGCAGTACTTC.

The V gene is TRBV7-2, the J gene TRBJ2-5; 8 nucleotides line up with TRBD2. CDR1 and CDR2 (germline): SGHTA, FQGNSA. The J segment lost 4 bases and the V segment lost 3 bases, leaving 7 bases of the junction unmatched. The CDR3 runs 15 residues. This CDR3 reads CASSFGGLAGETQYF. The CDR3 DNA reads as TGTGCCAGCAGCTTCGGGGGGCTAGCGGGAGAGACCCAGTACTTC.

This clone was counted a single time. The V call is TRBV7-9, the J call TRBJ1-1; D unclear. The CDR3 sequence is 14 residues long. Germline V lookup: CDR1 SEHNR, CDR2 FQNEAQ (reference sequence). With 1 base removed from V and 4 bases from J, the gap between germline ends came to 10 bases. CDR3 bases: TGTGCCAGCAGCTTAGTGAGTCCCCCCACTGAAGCTTTCTTT. It yields the protein CASSLVSPPTEAFF.